Listed here are 30 T cell receptor beta chains from one sample, sequenced in a study of OX40 agonist ivuxolimab in advanced cancers. This table comes from immunoSEQ multiplex PCR, and its TCRdb copy is limited to in-frame clones, with some not included. This table holds more than 15,000 clones, 73% found once. Sample: CD4+ or CD8+ T cells sorted from blood, taken in a trial of the OX40 agonist ivuxolimab. The receptors here all came from an adult with an advanced solid tumor such as melanoma, head and neck, liver or kidney cancer.

V and J are TRBV12-5 and TRBJ2-1; 13 bases map to TRBD2. The CDR3 sequence is 18 residues long. J lost 2 bases, V lost 5 bases, and 9 bases had no gene match. Germline V gives CDR1 LGHNT, CDR2 FRNRAP. CDR3 in DNA: TGTGCTAGTGGTGGACTAGCGGGAGATCCGCCCACCTACAATGAGCAGTTCTTC. Amino acids: CASGGLAGDPPTYNEQFF.

The chain carries TRBV6-1 and TRBJ1-5; D unresolved. Trimming shortened V by 8 bases and J by 0 bases, and 14 bases separated the two germline ends. Germline CDR1 MNHNS, CDR2 SASEGT. The CDR3 runs 15 residues. The CDR3 loop is CASGVSGDSNQPQHF. CDR3 coding DNA: TGTGCCAGCGGGGTAAGCGGGGATAGCAATCAGCCCCAGCATTTT.

The rearrangement joins TRBV28 to TRBJ1-2; no reliable D call. CDR1 MDHEN and CDR2 SYDVKM come from the germline V gene. With 10 bases removed from V and 4 bases from J, the gap between germline ends came to 10 bases. The CDR3 extends over 11 amino acids. CDR3 sequence reads: CATSDAYGYTF. For the CDR3, the DNA is TGTGCCACCTCGGACGCCTATGGCTACACCTTC.

The V gene is TRBV15, the J gene TRBJ2-3; tentative D call: TRBD2 (5 bases). Trimming removed 7 bases at V and 2 bases at J, with 13 bases between. The germline V gene has CDR1 LNHNV and CDR2 YYDKDF (reference sequence). The CDR3 loop spans 14 amino acids. As DNA, the CDR3 is TGTGCCACCACCGCCACGGACTTCACAGATACGCAGTATTTT. Its protein is CATTATDFTDTQYF.

V and J are TRBV9 and TRBJ2-3, with a weak D call TRBD2 (6 bases). The CDR3 runs 14 residues. CDR1 is SGDLS and CDR2 is YYNGEE in the germline V gene. Trimming shortened V by 4 bases and J by 6 bases, and 15 bases separated the two germline ends. The CDR3 spells CASSPGGGPDTQYF. The CDR3 nucleotides are TGTGCCAGCAGCCCCGGGGGAGGTCCCGATACGCAGTATTTT.

This clone was observed a single time. This chain uses TRBV4-3 with TRBJ2-1; 12 bases line up with TRBD2. Looked up from germline, CDR1 is LGHNA and CDR2 is YSLEER. This CDR3 contains 16 residues. Trimming cost V 5 bases and J 2 bases; bases outside gene matches: 4. CDR3 bases: TGCGCCAGCAGCGAACGACTAGCGGGAGCCTACAATGAGCAGTTCTTC. This sequence encodes CASSERLAGAYNEQFF.

V gene TRBV4-1 combines with J gene TRBJ1-2; 7 nucleotides match TRBD1. Unmatched junction bases numbered 9, after V lost 1 base and J lost 7 bases. Germline loops: CDR1 MGHRA, CDR2 YSYEKL. The CDR3 sequence is 15 residues long. The CDR3 region has the DNA TGCGCCAGCAGCCAAGCGGCAGGGGGAAAAGGTGGCTACACCTTC. Its protein product is CASSQAAGGKGGYTF.

The chain uses TRBV7-2 and TRBJ2-3; the match to TRBD2 covers 9 bases. Looked up from germline, CDR1 is SGHTA and CDR2 is FQGNSA. This CDR3 spans 14 amino acids. Germline trimming cut 6 bases from V and 4 bases from J; bases unmatched to any gene: 5. CDR3 coding DNA: TGTGCCAGCAGTGAGCGGGAGGTCGCAGATACGCAGTATTTT. This translates into CASSEREVADTQYF. The entire variable domain, with the rest obtained from reference TRBV7-2 and TRBJ2-3, is as follows: GAGVSQSPSNKVTEKGKDVELRCDPISGHTALYWYRQSLGQGLEFLIYFQGNSAPDKSGLPSDRFSAERTGGSVSTLTIQRTQQEDSAVYLCASSEREVADTQYFGPGTRLTVL.

Points on this clone: At one end the junction does not follow the germline gene, possibly because of a read error. Other DNA variants within this sample encode the same CDR3. The rearrangement joins TRBV6-5 to TRBJ2-7; 7 bases align to TRBD2. The CDR3 is 15 amino acids. Germline CDR1 is MNHEY and CDR2 is SVGAGI. The CDR3 DNA reads as TGCGCCAGCGGGATTCTAGCGGAGGCCTCCTACGAGCAGTACTTC. This sequence encodes CASGILAEASYEQYF.

In the case of this clone: Relative to the germline gene, one junction end is altered; a read error may explain this. In nucleotides, the CDR3 is TGCTTGACTAGCGGGAATCAAGAGACCCAGTACTTC. Residues: CLTSGNQETQYF. The gene calls are TRBV5-3 and TRBJ2-5, with 11 bases that match TRBD2. TRBV5-3 is annotated as an ORF whose role is uncertain. This CDR3 is 12 amino acids long.

The chain employs TRBV19 and TRBJ2-1, with 8 bases aligning to TRBD1. J lost 7 bases, V lost 1 base, and 15 bases had no gene match. The V gene's germline CDR1 is LNHDA and CDR2 SQIVND (reference sequence). CDR3 size: 18 residues. CDR3 bases: TGTGCCAGTAGTATAGTTGGCTCCTCCCGGACAGGGAGTAATGAGCAGTTCTTC. Translating gives CASSIVGSSRTGSNEQFF.

The sample holds a few counts of this clone. J is TRBJ2-7 and V is TRBV7-9; 9 nucleotides line up with TRBD1. CDR1 is SEHNR, CDR2 FQNEAQ, per germline (reference sequence). J gave up 7 bases and V 4 bases, and 11 bases lay outside the gene matches. This CDR3 is 15 amino acids long. Here the CDR3 reads CASSSGQGSPLEQYF. The CDR3 DNA follows: TGTGCCAGCAGCTCGGGACAGGGATCGCCCTTGGAGCAGTACTTC.

Regarding this clone: The same CDR3 arises from other DNA sequences in this sample as well. The chain couples TRBV10-2 to TRBJ2-7; D unresolved. Looked up from germline, CDR1 is WSHSY and CDR2 is SAAADI. V lost 3 bases and J 4 bases, leaving 4 bases between the germline ends. This CDR3 is built from 11 residues. CDR3 bases: TGCGCCAGCAGTGAAGGATACGAGCAGTACTTC. Protein: CASSEGYEQYF.

V usage is TRBV7-9 and J usage is TRBJ2-3; 8 bases fit TRBD1. Germline V lookup: CDR1 SEHNR, CDR2 FQNEAQ (reference sequence). The CDR3 runs 16 residues. The junction had 10 bases not matched to a gene; V was cut back by 4 bases and J by 4 bases. CDR3 sequence (DNA): TGTGCCAGCAGCTCCCGACAGGGGCCCGGGGCAGATACGCAGTATTTT. Amino acids: CASSSRQGPGADTQYF.

The V call is TRBV28, the J call TRBJ1-5, with TRBD1 matching over 8 bases. CDR1 MDHEN and CDR2 SYDVKM come from the germline V gene. The ends lost 8 bases at V and 1 base at J; junction bases unmatched: 7. This CDR3 comprises 15 residues. CDR3 in amino acids: CASDPTGGSNQPQHF. CDR3 bases: TGTGCCAGCGATCCTACAGGGGGGAGCAATCAGCCCCAGCATTTT.

This chain uses TRBV11-2 with TRBJ2-7, with 8 bases lining up with TRBD1. Germline loops: CDR1 SGHAT, CDR2 FQNNGV. The length of the CDR3 is 14 residues. Trimming at V came to 3 bases and at J to 4 bases, leaving 5 bases not matched to a gene. CDR3 DNA: TGTGCCAGCAGCTTCCAGACAGGGGTATACGAGCAGTACTTC. Its translation: CASSFQTGVYEQYF.

This chain connects TRBV7-8 to TRBJ2-7; the D call may be TRBD1 or TRBD2 (6 bases each). The V end lost 1 base, the J end lost 5 bases, and 12 bases lay between the germline ends. The CDR3 runs to 14 residues. Germline CDR1 and CDR2: SGHVS and FQNEAQ. CDR3 sequence reads: CASSLGGGRHEQYF. The CDR3 DNA sequence: TGTGCCAGCAGCTTAGGAGGGGGGCGCCACGAGCAGTACTTC.

The gene calls are TRBV28 and TRBJ2-5, with D tentatively TRBD1 or TRBD2 (6 bases each). This CDR3 comprises 14 residues. CDR1 is MDHEN, CDR2 SYDVKM, per germline. Trimming stripped 2 bases from V and 5 bases from J, with 12 bases between. CDR3 DNA: TGTGCCAGCAGTTTAGAGGGGGGCGGGGAGACCCAGTACTTC. It translates to CASSLEGGGETQYF. Supplemented by reference TRBV28 and TRBJ2-5, the full variable domain reads DVKVTQSSRYLVKRTGEKVFLECVQDMDHENMFWYRQDPGLGLRLIYFSYDVKMKEKGDIPEGYSVSREKKERFSLILESASTNQTSMYLCASSLEGGGETQYFGPGTRLLVL.

Concerning this clone: A much larger clone is a single base away; this may be a read error. Other DNA sequences within the sample encode an identical CDR3. V is TRBV19 and J is TRBJ2-7; D is unclear. Germline values: CDR1 LNHDA, CDR2 SQIVND (reference sequence). V lost 5 bases, J lost 2 bases, and 16 bases lay in between. CDR3 length: 15 amino acids. CDR3 in amino acids: CASSPDPPAPYEQYF. The CDR3 DNA sequence: TGTGCCAGTAGTCCGGACCCTCCAGCCCCCTACGAGCAGTACTTC.

The J gene is TRBJ2-1, the V gene TRBV19, with 15 bases identical to TRBD2. The CDR3 consists of 20 residues. In germline, CDR1 is LNHDA, CDR2 SQIVND (reference sequence). Trimming cost V 2 bases and J 0 bases; bases outside gene matches: 8. CDR3 loop: CASSIMSGLAGGSSYNEQFF. The DNA for the CDR3 is TGTGCCAGTAGTATAATGTCAGGACTAGCGGGAGGGAGCTCCTACAATGAGCAGTTCTTC.

The chain is built from TRBV11-2 and TRBJ2-7; TRBD1 matches at 9 bases. The junction had 4 bases not matched to a gene; V was cut back by 4 bases and J by 3 bases. The CDR3 runs 14 residues. Germline V CDR1 and CDR2: SGHAT, FQNNGV. The CDR3 DNA follows: TGTGCCAGCAGCTCTTCGACAGGGGGCTACGAGCAGTACTTC. Amino acid sequence: CASSSSTGGYEQYF.

This clone was seen only once. The V gene is TRBV30, the J gene TRBJ2-3, with 8 bases identical to TRBD2. Germline CDR1 reads GTSNPN; CDR2 reads SVGIG (reference sequence). CDR3 length equals 17 residues. V shed 2 bases and J 2 bases; nucleotides not matched to a gene: 12. CDR3 DNA sequence: TGTGCCTGGAGTAACCGAGCGGGAGTCCCCCCCACAGATACGCAGTATTTT. It codes for CAWSNRAGVPPTDTQYF.

This rearrangement joins TRBV4-3 to TRBJ2-6; 7 bases are shared with TRBD1. Germline values: CDR1 LGHNA, CDR2 YSLEER. Trimming removed 0 bases from V and 0 bases from J; junction bases left unmatched: 8. CDR3 length: 19 amino acids. CDR3: CASSQDPAGGNSGANVLTF. The CDR3 bases are TGCGCCAGCAGCCAAGACCCGGCAGGGGGAAACTCTGGGGCCAACGTCCTGACTTTC.

The chain employs TRBV10-3 and TRBJ2-3; D is ambiguous. The CDR3 extends over 13 amino acids. The V gene lost 4 bases and the J gene lost 2 bases, with 7 bases spanning the gap. Germline lookup yields CDR1 ENHRY and CDR2 SYGVKD. Here the CDR3 DNA reads TGTGCCATCAGTGTCTCAGTCACAGATACGCAGTATTTT. This sequence encodes CAISVSVTDTQYF.

The V gene is TRBV4-2, the J gene TRBJ1-2; D unclear. Germline CDR1 is LGHNA and CDR2 is YNFKEQ. The V and J ends lost 0 bases and 1 base respectively, with 6 bases between them. This CDR3 has 14 residues. CDR3 in amino acids: CASSQEAHNYGYTF. The CDR3 region has the DNA TGTGCCAGCAGCCAAGAGGCACATAACTATGGCTACACCTTC.

The chain combines TRBV7-3 with TRBJ2-3, with TRBD2 as a possible D gene (6 bases). The CDR3 consists of 16 residues. Germline-derived CDR1 and CDR2 are SGHTA and FQGTGA. V was clipped by 5 bases and J by 4 bases, with 19 bases between them. CDR3 DNA sequence: TGTGCCAGCAGCGAGGAGGCGGCGGGACTCCCAGATACGCAGTATTTT. This gives the protein CASSEEAAGLPDTQYF.

This chain uses TRBV7-6 with TRBJ2-7; D is ambiguous. Germline loops: CDR1 SGHVS, CDR2 FNYEAQ. This CDR3 has 15 residues. V lost 1 base, J lost 4 bases, and 14 bases lay in between. The CDR3 region is CASSLGKGAGYEQYF. For the CDR3, the DNA is TGTGCCAGCAGCTTAGGTAAAGGTGCCGGATACGAGCAGTACTTC.

The V and J genes are TRBV7-6 and TRBJ2-7; TRBD2 agrees at 7 bases. Germline V lookup: CDR1 SGHVS, CDR2 FNYEAQ. The CDR3 has 16 residues. V was pared by 2 bases and J by 4 bases, with 11 bases of the junction left unmatched. CDR3 sequence (DNA): TGTGCCAGCAGCTTACGAGCGGGGACCGCGGGGTACGAGCAGTACTTC. This translates into CASSLRAGTAGYEQYF.

This CDR3 is CASSIRMASYEQYF. The CDR3 DNA follows: TGTGCCAGTAGTATTCGTATGGCATCCTACGAGCAGTACTTC. The J gene is TRBJ2-7, the V gene TRBV19; D is unresolved. The CDR3 extends over 14 amino acids. CDR1 and CDR2 from the germline V gene are LNHDA and SQIVND (reference sequence). Deletions cut 3 bases from V and 1 base from J, with 10 bases between.

This clone was counted only a few times. V gene TRBV7-9 combines with J gene TRBJ2-1; D is undetermined. Trimming pared 1 base from V and 0 bases from J, leaving 4 bases between. Germline assignment: CDR1 SEHNR and CDR2 FQNEAQ (reference sequence). The CDR3 is made up of 14 amino acids. CDR3 bases: TGTGCCAGCAGCTTAGGTAGCTCCTACAATGAGCAGTTCTTC. It specifies CASSLGSSYNEQFF.